Shown below are 27 T cell receptor beta chains from a single sample sequenced in a study of blood T cells in healthy people across ages. Through a sample-barcoded 5' primer and a J-beta primer mix, a second PCR was run for roughly 6 to 12 cycles. MiXCR was run by TCRdb on the 5' RACE reads, yielding one entry per CDR3 protein. The sample includes 700,000 to 900,000 distinct CDR3 sequences, more than 25% of them seen just once. The same data also went into a second study, on T cells of mothers and their children.

The sequencing input was blood. These receptors were collected from a boy aged 5-17 years in good health.

This clonotype was seen more than once but under ten times. The chain employs TRBV11-2 and TRBJ2-1; 7 bases fit TRBD1. This CDR3 contains 16 residues. The germline gives CDR1 SGHAT, CDR2 FQNNGV. V lost 4 bases and J lost 9; bases outside the gene matches: 15. The CDR3 coding sequence is TGTGCCAGCAGCTCCTCCCTTGGACAGGCAGTGGGTGAGCAGTTCTTC. It codes for CASSSSLGQAVGEQFF.

This clonotype has just a few counts. The chain couples TRBV3-1 to TRBJ2-7; no clear D gene. V lost 0 bases to trimming and J lost 2 bases, with 5 bases between them. Germline values: CDR1 LGHDT, CDR2 YNNKEL (reference sequence). This CDR3 is built from 13 residues. The CDR3 reads CASSQDFPYEQYF. The CDR3 DNA follows: TGTGCCAGCAGCCAAGATTTCCCCTACGAGCAGTACTTC.

The chain uses TRBV6-5 and TRBJ2-7; 10 nucleotides line up with TRBD2. With 3 bases clipped from V and 6 bases from J, the junction kept 8 bases outside the gene matches. The CDR3 covers 15 residues. Germline CDR1 and CDR2: MNHEY and SVGAGI. CDR3 in amino acids: CASSYVASGGSEQYF. DNA for the CDR3: TGTGCCAGCAGTTATGTCGCTAGCGGGGGCAGCGAGCAGTACTTC.

The rearrangement links TRBV20-1 to TRBJ2-1; no clear D. V was clipped by 2 bases and J by 7 bases, with 15 bases between them. The CDR3 loop spans 14 amino acids. Germline V lookup: CDR1 DFQATT, CDR2 SNEGSKA (reference sequence). CDR3 loop: CSARTPFPGNEQFF. For the CDR3, the DNA is TGCAGTGCTAGAACCCCTTTTCCCGGTAATGAGCAGTTCTTC.

The V and J genes are TRBV29-1 and TRBJ2-1; 14 bases align to TRBD2. The CDR3 is 17 amino acids. Looked up from germline, CDR1 is SQVTM and CDR2 is ANQGSEA. Trimming at V came to 6 bases and at J to 1 base, leaving 8 bases not matched to a gene. The CDR3 DNA reads TGCAGCGTCGGCCGACTAGCGGGGGGGCCGTCCTACAATGAGCAGTTCTTC. It is translated as CSVGRLAGGPSYNEQFF.

This chain links TRBV29-1 with TRBJ2-7, with TRBD1 as a possible D gene (5 bases). V lost 4 bases and J 5 bases, leaving 12 bases between the germline ends. The CDR3 length is 12 residues. Germline V gives CDR1 SQVTM, CDR2 ANQGSEA. The CDR3 nucleotides are TGCAGCGTTGTCCCAGGGATGGACGAGCAGTACTTC. Its protein is CSVVPGMDEQYF.

This clonotype was observed a handful of times. The V and J genes are TRBV5-1 and TRBJ1-6; TRBD1 is a possible D gene (5 bases). From germline, CDR1 is SGHRS and CDR2 YFSETQ. V was pared by 3 bases and J by 6 bases, with 10 bases between. This CDR3 spans 14 amino acids. The chain's CDR3 is CASSSGAGNSPLHF. CDR3 in DNA: TGCGCCAGCAGCTCCGGGGCTGGTAATTCACCCCTCCACTTT.

This chain joins TRBV5-1 and TRBJ2-2; 7 bases are a match to TRBD1. The germline V gene encodes CDR1 SGHRS and CDR2 YFSETQ. The CDR3 spans 15 residues. With 4 bases clipped from V and 4 bases from J, the junction kept 7 bases outside the gene matches. CDR3 bases: TGCGCCAGCAGCCCCACAGGGGCGGTCACCGGGGAGCTGTTTTTT. As protein: CASSPTGAVTGELFF.

This clonotype was seen a few times. The rearrangement uses TRBV7-9 and TRBJ1-1; maybe TRBD1 (5 bases). The CDR3 consists of 12 residues. Germline-derived CDR1 and CDR2 are SEHNR and FQNEAQ (reference sequence). The V gene lost 1 base and the J gene lost 6 bases, with 6 bases spanning the gap. The CDR3 reads CASSLVGAEAFF. The CDR3 bases are TGTGCCAGCAGCTTAGTAGGGGCTGAAGCTTTCTTT.

This sequence joins TRBV7-2 and TRBJ1-4; D not certain. The CDR3 length is 15 residues. Between the trimmed V and J ends, which lost 5 bases and 2 bases, there was a span of 12 bases. The germline gives CDR1 SGHTA, CDR2 FQGNSA. CDR3 bases: TGTGCCAGCAGCCCCATGGCGGGGACTAATGAAAAACTGTTTTTT. Its translation: CASSPMAGTNEKLFF.

The chain joins TRBV9 to TRBJ2-3; 9 positions agree with TRBD2. This CDR3 has 17 amino acids. J was trimmed by 0 bases and V by 0 bases; bases with no gene match: 5. Germline CDR1 SGDLS, CDR2 YYNGEE. In DNA, the CDR3 is TGTGCCAGCAGCGTAGTCAGCGGGGGGATAAGCACAGATACGCAGTATTTT. This codes for CASSVVSGGISTDTQYF.

The chain has TRBV24-1 and TRBJ2-5; no firm D call. This CDR3 spans 14 amino acids. The V gene's germline CDR1 is KGHDR and CDR2 SFDVKD. The V gene lost 4 bases and the J gene lost 3 bases, with 11 bases spanning the gap. The DNA of the CDR3 is TGTGCCACCAGTGAGGGCAGGTGGGAAGAGACCCAGTACTTC. Translated: CATSEGRWEETQYF.

The rearrangement uses TRBV7-9 and TRBJ1-1; D unresolved. From germline, CDR1 is SEHNR and CDR2 FQNEAQ (reference sequence). Trimming stripped 2 bases from V and 0 bases from J, with 7 bases between. CDR3 size: 14 residues. In DNA, the CDR3 is TGTGCCAGCAGCTTACCAGTGATGAACACTGAAGCTTTCTTT. It specifies CASSLPVMNTEAFF.

This clonotype was detected a few times. One junction end does not reproduce the germline sequence, and a read error may be involved. The V gene is TRBV12-3 or TRBV12-4, the J gene TRBJ2-7; D unclear. The CDR3 spans 11 residues. CDR3 DNA sequence: TGTGCCAGTACCCTAGGGAACGAGCGGTACTTC. It specifies CASTLGNERYF.

The V and J genes are TRBV29-1 and TRBJ2-7, with 8 bases matching TRBD1. V lost 3 bases, J lost 2 bases, and 9 bases stayed unmatched. CDR1 is SQVTM, CDR2 ANQGSEA, per germline. The CDR3 spans 15 residues. The CDR3 sequence is CSVEVQDRATYEQYF. CDR3 in DNA: TGCAGCGTTGAGGTTCAGGACAGGGCCACCTACGAGCAGTACTTC.

This clonotype was recorded a few times. V is TRBV24-1 and J is TRBJ2-3, with 12 bases aligning to TRBD2. J gave up 5 bases and V 1 base, and 6 bases lay outside the gene matches. The V gene's germline CDR1 is KGHDR and CDR2 SFDVKD. The CDR3 totals 17 residues. This CDR3 is CATSDLGGLAGRDTQYF. The CDR3 DNA reads as TGTGCCACCAGTGATTTAGGAGGACTAGCGGGGCGAGATACGCAGTATTTT.

The rearrangement links TRBV7-6 to TRBJ2-5, with TRBD2 as a possible D gene (5 bases). The CDR3 runs to 15 residues. Germline lookup yields CDR1 SGHVS and CDR2 FNYEAQ. Trimming left V 4 bases short and J 7 bases short, with 19 bases between. This chain's CDR3 is CASSSSVLAEGTQYF. The CDR3 DNA is TGTGCCAGCAGCTCCTCGGTCCTAGCTGAGGGGACCCAGTACTTC.

This clonotype was seen a few times. The chain combines TRBV3-1 with TRBJ1-4; D unresolved. V was cut by 3 bases and J by 8 bases, with 16 bases left in between. CDR3 length: 15 amino acids. Germline CDR1 LGHDT, CDR2 YNNKEL (reference sequence). The CDR3 reads CASSHGGYETEKLFF. DNA of the CDR3: TGTGCCAGCAGCCATGGCGGGTATGAGACAGAAAAACTGTTTTTT. Based on the CDR3 plus reference TRBV3-1 and TRBJ1-4, the full variable domain is DTAVSQTPKYLVTQMGNDKSIKCEQNLGHDTMYWYKQDSKKFLKIMFSYNNKELIINETVPNRFSPKSPDKAHLNLHINSLELGDSAVYFCASSHGGYETEKLFFGSGTQLSVL.

This clonotype showed up just a few times. The chain recombines TRBV7-2 with TRBJ2-7, with TRBD2 identical over 11 bases. With V trimmed by 5 bases and J by 3 bases, 6 bases remained unmatched. Germline V lookup: CDR1 SGHTA, CDR2 FQGNSA. The CDR3 extends over 15 amino acids. The CDR3 bases are TGTGCCAGCAGCCCCGGGACTAGCGGAGTCTACGAGCAGTACTTC. Translating gives CASSPGTSGVYEQYF.

This clonotype was seen more than once but under ten times. This rearrangement joins TRBV5-1 to TRBJ2-6; tentatively, D is TRBD1 or TRBD2 (5 bases each). Germline values: CDR1 SGHRS, CDR2 YFSETQ. The CDR3 is 17 residues long. V dropped 0 bases and J dropped 0 bases, with 10 bases sitting between them. The DNA of the CDR3 is TGCGCCAGCAGCTTGGGGGGACGGGTCTCTGGGGCCAACGTCCTGACTTTC. Translation: CASSLGGRVSGANVLTF.

This clonotype was seen only a few times. V and J are TRBV12-3 or TRBV12-4 and TRBJ1-3; the D is unclear. V was trimmed by 6 bases and J by 4 bases, leaving 13 bases between them. The CDR3 has 14 amino acids. CDR3 DNA sequence: TGTGCCAGCAGCCGCGGACTAGCGGGAAACACCATATATTTT. It yields the protein CASSRGLAGNTIYF.

The genes are TRBV5-5 and TRBJ2-5; perhaps TRBD2 as D (5 bases). Trimming pared 3 bases from V and 1 base from J, leaving 10 bases between. Germline-derived CDR1 and CDR2 are SGHKS and YYEKEE (reference sequence). The CDR3 extends over 14 amino acids. CDR3 DNA sequence: TGTGCCAGCAGCTGGGTGGACTTCCAAGAGACCCAGTACTTC. It codes for CASSWVDFQETQYF.

This chain connects TRBV18 to TRBJ2-5; weak D call: TRBD1 (6 bases). The J call may be faulty, since TRBJ2-1 better matches the DNA end. CDR1 KGHSH and CDR2 LQKENI come from the germline V gene. This CDR3 has 11 residues. Here the CDR3 DNA reads TGTGCCAGCTCACCAGGGACAGAGCAGTTCTTC. Amino acid sequence: CASSPGTEQFF.

In its sample, this clonotype was seen a few times. This chain joins TRBV3-1 and TRBJ1-6; possible D gene TRBD1, 5 bases. With 8 bases removed from V and 10 bases from J, the gap between germline ends came to 12 bases. CDR3 size: 12 residues. Per germline, CDR1 LGHDT and CDR2 YNNKEL (reference sequence). CDR3 in DNA: TGTGCCAGCGGGGGGGTGAGCTCACCCCTCCACTTT. Protein: CASGGVSSPLHF.

This clonotype was counted only a few times. This sequence joins TRBV9 and TRBJ2-2; D might be TRBD1 or TRBD2, each matching 5 bases. This CDR3 has 15 residues. Trimming removed 1 base from V and 0 bases from J, with 7 bases in between. CDR1 SGDLS and CDR2 YYNGEE come from the germline V gene. The CDR3 spells CASSVRGPNTGELFF. The CDR3 DNA follows: TGTGCCAGCAGCGTAAGGGGACCGAACACCGGGGAGCTGTTTTTT. The full variable domain, its missing parts supplied by reference TRBV9 and TRBJ2-2, is DSGVTQTPKHLITATGQRVTLRCSPRSGDLSVYWYQQSLDQGLQFLIQYYNGEERAKGNILERFSAQQFPDLHSELNLSSLELGDSALYFCASSVRGPNTGELFFGEGSRLTVL.

This clonotype was seen only once. A single base separates this from a much larger clone, so it may be a read error. The CDR3 sequence is CASSYSPPSRVYNEQFF. DNA for the CDR3: TGTGCCAGCAGTTACTCCCCTCCTAGCCGGGTGTACAATGAGCAGTTCTTC. V usage is TRBV6-2 or TRBV6-3 and J usage is TRBJ2-1; D may be TRBD2 (5 bases). This CDR3 comprises 17 residues. Germline loops: CDR1 MNHEY, CDR2 SVGEGT. V lost 0 bases to trimming and J lost 4 bases, with 16 bases between them.

In its sample, this clonotype was seen a few times. This chain uses TRBV6-1 with TRBJ1-1; 7 bases are shared with TRBD1. The junction had 4 bases not matched to a gene; V was cut back by 5 bases and J by 1 base. This CDR3 spans 14 amino acids. The V gene's germline CDR1 is MNHNS and CDR2 SASEGT. The chain's CDR3 is CASSSRDRNTEAFF. CDR3 in DNA: TGTGCCAGCAGTTCCCGGGACAGGAACACTGAAGCTTTCTTT.